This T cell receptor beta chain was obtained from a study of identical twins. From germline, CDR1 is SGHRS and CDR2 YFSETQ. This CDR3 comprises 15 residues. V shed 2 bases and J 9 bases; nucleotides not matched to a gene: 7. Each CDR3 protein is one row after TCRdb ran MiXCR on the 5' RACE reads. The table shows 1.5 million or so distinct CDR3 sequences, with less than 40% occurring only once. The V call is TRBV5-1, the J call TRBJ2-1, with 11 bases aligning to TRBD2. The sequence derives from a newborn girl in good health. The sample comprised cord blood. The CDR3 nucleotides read TGCGCCAGCAGCTTTACTAGCGGGAGAAGGGCTGAGCAGTTCTTC. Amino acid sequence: CASSFTSGRRAEQFF.